The 10 T cell receptor beta chains below come from one sample, sequenced in a study of T cells in pancreatic ductal adenocarcinoma. Data came from immunoSEQ multiplex PCR; TCRdb stores just in-frame clones and leaves some out. The sample includes over 90,000 clones, over 90% seen only once; the top ten take around 2.9%. No neoadjuvant therapy was given to the selected pancreatic ductal adenocarcinoma patients before their surgery. The sequenced sample consisted of PBMCs. The receptors come from a human donor with pancreatic ductal adenocarcinoma.

This chain uses TRBV10-3 with TRBJ2-7; TRBD1 agrees at 9 bases. The CDR3 has 15 residues. Germline V gene lookup returns CDR1 ENHRY and CDR2 SYGVKD. Trimming cost V 2 bases and J 6 bases; bases outside gene matches: 8. CDR3 sequence: CAISEMPGQGTEQYF. DNA for the CDR3: TGTGCCATCAGTGAGATGCCGGGACAGGGTACCGAGCAGTACTTC.

The genes are TRBV4-1 and TRBJ2-1; TRBD2 aligns across 13 bases. V lost 4 bases, J lost 8 bases, and 11 bases stayed unmatched. The CDR3 spans 17 residues. CDR1 MGHRA and CDR2 YSYEKL come from the germline V gene. CDR3 amino acids: CASSPLLAGGPLDEQFF. The CDR3 DNA reads as TGCGCCAGCAGCCCTCTACTAGCGGGAGGGCCATTAGATGAGCAGTTCTTC.

The chain links TRBV27 to TRBJ2-7, with a tentative D call TRBD2 (5 bases). CDR1 is MNHEY, CDR2 SMNVEV, per germline (reference sequence). V gave up 3 bases and J gave up 7 bases, with 16 bases separating them. The CDR3 contains 14 residues. CDR3 sequence reads: CASSLRASRGEQYF. For the CDR3, the DNA is TGTGCCAGCAGTTTGAGGGCCTCCCGGGGAGAGCAGTACTTC.

The V and J genes are TRBV9 and TRBJ1-3; 7 bases are shared with TRBD1. Germline V lookup: CDR1 SGDLS, CDR2 YYNGEE. This CDR3 is built from 13 residues. V trimming: 5 bases; J trimming: 4 bases; junction bases outside the gene matches: 3. The CDR3 bases are TGTGCCAGCAGGGGGACAGACGGAAACACCATATATTTT. It yields the protein CASRGTDGNTIYF. Supplemented by reference TRBV9 and TRBJ1-3, the full variable domain reads DSGVTQTPKHLITATGQRVTLRCSPRSGDLSVYWYQQSLDQGLQFLIQYYNGEERAKGNILERFSAQQFPDLHSELNLSSLELGDSALYFCASRGTDGNTIYFGEGSWLTVV.

The table lists this clone with a few counts. J is TRBJ2-7 and V is TRBV30; TRBD2 is a possible D gene (6 bases). CDR1 and CDR2 from the germline V gene are GTSNPN and SVGIG (reference sequence). The CDR3 is 11 residues long. The CDR3 loop is CASGLGYEQYF. The CDR3 DNA is TGTGCTTCGGGACTGGGCTACGAGCAGTACTTC.

The chain recombines TRBV9 with TRBJ2-7, with 7 bases fitting TRBD1. This CDR3 has 17 residues. CDR1 is SGDLS and CDR2 is YYNGEE in the germline V gene. With V trimmed by 4 bases and J by 0 bases, 13 bases remained unmatched. The CDR3 here is CASSYRARGPYSYEQYF. CDR3 sequence (DNA): TGTGCCAGCAGCTATCGCGCGAGGGGGCCCTACTCCTACGAGCAGTACTTC.

The gene calls are TRBV4-1 and TRBJ2-3; perhaps TRBD2 as D (6 bases). The CDR3 extends over 14 amino acids. The germline V and J ends were trimmed by 1 base and 5 bases, with 10 bases remaining between them. CDR1 and CDR2 (germline): MGHRA, YSYEKL. The CDR3 here is CASSQGSGVDTQYF. DNA of the CDR3: TGCGCCAGCAGCCAAGGGTCGGGAGTAGATACGCAGTATTTT.

The rearrangement uses TRBV7-2 and TRBJ2-1, with 11 nucleotides matching TRBD2. Per the germline V gene, CDR1 is SGHTA and CDR2 is FQGNSA. Losses at the gene ends were 3 bases for V and 6 bases for J; bases not matched to a gene: 4. The CDR3 is 15 amino acids. DNA for the CDR3: TGTGCCAGCAGCTTGACGACTAGCGGGATCAATGAGCAGTTCTTC. Its protein is CASSLTTSGINEQFF.

This chain joins TRBV7-9 and TRBJ1-2; D unclear. The germline gives CDR1 SEHNR, CDR2 FQNEAQ (reference sequence). The ends were cut back, 2 bases at V and 6 bases at J, with 13 bases in the middle. The CDR3 totals 14 residues. CDR3 coding DNA: TGTGCCAGCAGCTTAATCCCCGCACAGAATGGCTACACCTTC. Amino acids: CASSLIPAQNGYTF.

This clone has a single count. The V and J genes are TRBV11-1 and TRBJ2-5, with 8 bases that match TRBD1. The CDR3 covers 13 residues. From germline, CDR1 is SGHAT and CDR2 FQDESV (reference sequence). V gave up 5 bases and J gave up 5 bases; unmatched junction bases: 4. CDR3 in amino acids: CASSPGGVETQYF. The CDR3 DNA reads TGTGCCAGCAGCCCAGGGGGCGTTGAGACCCAGTACTTC.